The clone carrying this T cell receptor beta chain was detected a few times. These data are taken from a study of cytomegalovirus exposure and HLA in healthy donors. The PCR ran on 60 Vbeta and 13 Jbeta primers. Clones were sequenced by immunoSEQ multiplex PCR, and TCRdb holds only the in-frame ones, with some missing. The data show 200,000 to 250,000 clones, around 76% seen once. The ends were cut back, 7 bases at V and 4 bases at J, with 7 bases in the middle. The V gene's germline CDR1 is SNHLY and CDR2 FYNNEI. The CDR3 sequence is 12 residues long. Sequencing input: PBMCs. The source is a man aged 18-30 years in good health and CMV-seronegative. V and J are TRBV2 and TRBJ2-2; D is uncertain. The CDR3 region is CASTLSTGELFF. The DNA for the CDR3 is TGTGCCAGCACCCTGTCCACCGGGGAGCTGTTTTTT.